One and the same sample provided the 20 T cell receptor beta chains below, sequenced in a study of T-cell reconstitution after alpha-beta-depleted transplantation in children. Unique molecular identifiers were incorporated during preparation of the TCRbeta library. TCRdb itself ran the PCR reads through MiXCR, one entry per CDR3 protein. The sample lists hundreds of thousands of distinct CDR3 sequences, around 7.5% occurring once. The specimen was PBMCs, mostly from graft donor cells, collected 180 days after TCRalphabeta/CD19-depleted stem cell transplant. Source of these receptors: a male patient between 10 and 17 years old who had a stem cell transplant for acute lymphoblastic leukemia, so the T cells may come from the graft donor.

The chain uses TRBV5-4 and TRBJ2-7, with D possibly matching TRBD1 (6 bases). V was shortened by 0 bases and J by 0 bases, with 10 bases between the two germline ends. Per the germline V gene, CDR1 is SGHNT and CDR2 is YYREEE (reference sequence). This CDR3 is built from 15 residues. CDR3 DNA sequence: TGTGCCAGCAGCTTGGGGTACAGGGACTCCTACGAGCAGTACTTC. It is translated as CASSLGYRDSYEQYF.

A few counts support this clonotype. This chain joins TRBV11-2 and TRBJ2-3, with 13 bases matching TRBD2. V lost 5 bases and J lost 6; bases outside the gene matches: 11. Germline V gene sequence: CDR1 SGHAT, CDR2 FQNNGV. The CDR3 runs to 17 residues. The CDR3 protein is CASSPKRLAGGRDTQYF. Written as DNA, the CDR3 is TGTGCCAGCAGCCCAAAGAGACTAGCGGGGGGAAGGGATACGCAGTATTTT.

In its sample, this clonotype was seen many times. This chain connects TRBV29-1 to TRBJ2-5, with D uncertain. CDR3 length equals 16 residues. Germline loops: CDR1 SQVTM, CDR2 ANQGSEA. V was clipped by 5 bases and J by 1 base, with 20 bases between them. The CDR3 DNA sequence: TGCAGCGTTCGCTTTTTGGCGACGGTGGTCCAAGAGACCCAGTACTTC. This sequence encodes CSVRFLATVVQETQYF.

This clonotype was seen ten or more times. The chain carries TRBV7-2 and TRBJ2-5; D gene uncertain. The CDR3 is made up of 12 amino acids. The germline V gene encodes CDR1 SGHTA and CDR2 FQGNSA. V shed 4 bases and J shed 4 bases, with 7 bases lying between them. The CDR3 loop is CASSSNTETQYF. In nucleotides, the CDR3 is TGTGCCAGCAGCTCAAACACAGAGACCCAGTACTTC.

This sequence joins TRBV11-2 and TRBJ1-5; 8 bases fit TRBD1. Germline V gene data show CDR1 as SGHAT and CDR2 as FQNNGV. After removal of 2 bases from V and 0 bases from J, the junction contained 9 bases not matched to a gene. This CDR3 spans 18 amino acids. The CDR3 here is CASSLTPQGVYSNQPQHF. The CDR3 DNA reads TGTGCCAGCAGCTTAACCCCACAGGGGGTTTATAGCAATCAGCCCCAGCATTTT.

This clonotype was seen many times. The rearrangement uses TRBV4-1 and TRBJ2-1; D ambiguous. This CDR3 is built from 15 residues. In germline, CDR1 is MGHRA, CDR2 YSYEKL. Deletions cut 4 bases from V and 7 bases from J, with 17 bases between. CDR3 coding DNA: TGCGCCAGCAGCCCCGTCCCGACCGTGAGTAATGAGCAGTTCTTC. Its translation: CASSPVPTVSNEQFF.

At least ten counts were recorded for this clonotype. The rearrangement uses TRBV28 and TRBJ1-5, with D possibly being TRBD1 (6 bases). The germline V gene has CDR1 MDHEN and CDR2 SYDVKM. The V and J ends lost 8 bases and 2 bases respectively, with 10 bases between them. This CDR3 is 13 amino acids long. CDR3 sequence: CASGTYGNQPQHF. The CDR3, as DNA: TGTGCCAGCGGGACATACGGCAATCAGCCCCAGCATTTT. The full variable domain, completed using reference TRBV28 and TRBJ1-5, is DVKVTQSSRYLVKRTGEKVFLECVQDMDHENMFWYRQDPGLGLRLIYFSYDVKMKEKGDIPEGYSVSREKKERFSLILESASTNQTSMYLCASGTYGNQPQHFGDGTRLSIL.

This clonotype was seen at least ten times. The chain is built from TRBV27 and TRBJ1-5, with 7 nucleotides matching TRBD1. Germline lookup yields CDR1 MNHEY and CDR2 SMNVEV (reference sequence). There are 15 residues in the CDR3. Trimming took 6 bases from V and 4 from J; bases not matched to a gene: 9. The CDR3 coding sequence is TGTGCCAGCAGCCTCGTAGGGGACAGAAATCAGCCCCAGCATTTT. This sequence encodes CASSLVGDRNQPQHF.

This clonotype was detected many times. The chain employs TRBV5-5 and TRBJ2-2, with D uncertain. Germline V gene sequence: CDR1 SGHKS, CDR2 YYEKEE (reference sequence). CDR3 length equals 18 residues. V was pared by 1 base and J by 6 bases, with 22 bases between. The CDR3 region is CASSLLGVSGSSAGELFF. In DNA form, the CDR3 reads TGTGCCAGCAGCTTGTTAGGTGTCTCCGGTAGCAGCGCCGGGGAGCTGTTTTTT.

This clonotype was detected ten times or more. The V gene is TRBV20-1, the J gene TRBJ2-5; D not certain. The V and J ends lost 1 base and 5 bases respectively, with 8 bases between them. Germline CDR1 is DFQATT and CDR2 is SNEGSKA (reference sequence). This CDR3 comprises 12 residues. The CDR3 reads CSARVFGETQYF. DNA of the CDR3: TGCAGTGCTAGAGTATTCGGGGAGACCCAGTACTTC.

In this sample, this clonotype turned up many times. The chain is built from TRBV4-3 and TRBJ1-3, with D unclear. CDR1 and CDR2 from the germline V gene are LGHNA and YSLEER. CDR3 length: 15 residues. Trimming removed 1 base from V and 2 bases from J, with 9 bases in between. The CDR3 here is CASSQADGTGNTIYF. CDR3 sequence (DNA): TGCGCCAGCAGCCAAGCAGATGGGACTGGAAACACCATATATTTT.

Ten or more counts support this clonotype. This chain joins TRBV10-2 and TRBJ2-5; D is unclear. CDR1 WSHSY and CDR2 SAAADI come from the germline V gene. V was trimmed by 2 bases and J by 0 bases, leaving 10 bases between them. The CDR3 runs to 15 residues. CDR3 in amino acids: CASSEPSQNQETQYF. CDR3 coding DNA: TGCGCCAGCAGTGAGCCCTCACAGAACCAAGAGACCCAGTACTTC.

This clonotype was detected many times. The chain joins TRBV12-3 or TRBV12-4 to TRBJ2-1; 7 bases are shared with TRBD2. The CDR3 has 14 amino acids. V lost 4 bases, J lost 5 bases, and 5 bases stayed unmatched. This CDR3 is CASSYRREHNEQFF. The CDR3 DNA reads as TGTGCCAGCAGTTATCGGCGGGAGCACAATGAGCAGTTCTTC.

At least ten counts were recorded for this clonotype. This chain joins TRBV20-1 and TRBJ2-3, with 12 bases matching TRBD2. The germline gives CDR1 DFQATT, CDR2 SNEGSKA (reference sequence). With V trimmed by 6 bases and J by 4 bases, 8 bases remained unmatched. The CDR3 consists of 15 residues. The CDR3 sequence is CSASPLAGGSDTQYF. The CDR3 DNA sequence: TGCAGTGCCAGCCCGCTAGCGGGGGGGTCAGATACGCAGTATTTT.

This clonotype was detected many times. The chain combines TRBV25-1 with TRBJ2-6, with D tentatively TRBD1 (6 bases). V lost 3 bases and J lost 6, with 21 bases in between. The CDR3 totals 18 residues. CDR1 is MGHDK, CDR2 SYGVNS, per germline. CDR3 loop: CASSEGRAGELEANVLTF. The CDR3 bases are TGTGCCAGCAGTGAGGGTAGGGCAGGGGAGCTTGAGGCCAACGTCCTGACTTTC.

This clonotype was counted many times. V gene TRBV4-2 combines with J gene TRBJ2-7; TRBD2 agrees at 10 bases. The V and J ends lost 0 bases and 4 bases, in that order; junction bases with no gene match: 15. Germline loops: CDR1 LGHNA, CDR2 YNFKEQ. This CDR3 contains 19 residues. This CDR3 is CASSQDVGLARPSSYEQYF. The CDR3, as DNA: TGTGCCAGCAGCCAAGATGTGGGACTAGCGCGGCCCTCTTCATACGAGCAGTACTTC.

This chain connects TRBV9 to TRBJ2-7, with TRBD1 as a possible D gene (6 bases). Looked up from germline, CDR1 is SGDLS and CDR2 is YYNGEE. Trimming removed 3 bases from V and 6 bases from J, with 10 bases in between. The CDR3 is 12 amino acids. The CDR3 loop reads CASSGQGGEQYF. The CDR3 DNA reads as TGTGCCAGCAGCGGACAAGGGGGCGAGCAGTACTTC.

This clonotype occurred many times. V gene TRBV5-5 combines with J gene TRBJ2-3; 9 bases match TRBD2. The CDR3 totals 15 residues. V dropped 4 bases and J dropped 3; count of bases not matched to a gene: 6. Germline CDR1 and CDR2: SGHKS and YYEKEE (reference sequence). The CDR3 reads CASSPPRGGTDTQYF. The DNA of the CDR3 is TGTGCCAGCAGCCCGCCGCGGGGGGGAACAGATACGCAGTATTTT.

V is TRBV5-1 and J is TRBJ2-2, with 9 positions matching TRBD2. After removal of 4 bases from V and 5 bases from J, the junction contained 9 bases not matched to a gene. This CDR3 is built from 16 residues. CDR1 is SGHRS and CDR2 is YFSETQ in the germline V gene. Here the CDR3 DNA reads TGCGCCAGCAGCATTAGCGGGAGCGGTCAAACCGGGGAGCTGTTTTTT. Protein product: CASSISGSGQTGELFF.

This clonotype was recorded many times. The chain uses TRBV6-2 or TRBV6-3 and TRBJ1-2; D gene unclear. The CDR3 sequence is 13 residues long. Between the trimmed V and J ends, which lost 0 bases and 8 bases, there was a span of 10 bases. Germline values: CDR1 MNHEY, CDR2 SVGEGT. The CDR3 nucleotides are TGTGCCAGCAGTTACTCGACGGTGCAAGGCTACACCTTC. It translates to CASSYSTVQGYTF.